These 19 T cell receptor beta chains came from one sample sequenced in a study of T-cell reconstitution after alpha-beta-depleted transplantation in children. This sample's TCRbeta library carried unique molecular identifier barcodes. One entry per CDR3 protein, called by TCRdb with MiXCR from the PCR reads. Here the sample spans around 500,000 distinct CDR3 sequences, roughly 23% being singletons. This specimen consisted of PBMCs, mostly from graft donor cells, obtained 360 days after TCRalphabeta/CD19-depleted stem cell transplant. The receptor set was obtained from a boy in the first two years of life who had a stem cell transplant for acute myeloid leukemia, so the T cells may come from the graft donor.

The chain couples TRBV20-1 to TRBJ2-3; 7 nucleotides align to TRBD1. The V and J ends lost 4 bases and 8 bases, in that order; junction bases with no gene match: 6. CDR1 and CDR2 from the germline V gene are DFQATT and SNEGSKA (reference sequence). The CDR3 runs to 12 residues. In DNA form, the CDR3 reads TGCAGTGCTACCAACAGGGGAAGTACGCAGTATTTT. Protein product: CSATNRGSTQYF.

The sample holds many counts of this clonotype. CDR3 amino acids: CASSESGAYEQYF. For the CDR3, the DNA is TGTGCCAGCAGTGAATCGGGGGCCTACGAGCAGTACTTC. The rearrangement joins TRBV25-1 to TRBJ2-7; D is possibly TRBD2 (6 bases). Germline V gene sequence: CDR1 MGHDK, CDR2 SYGVNS. CDR3 size: 13 residues. The germline V and J ends were trimmed by 1 base and 2 bases, with 6 bases remaining between them.

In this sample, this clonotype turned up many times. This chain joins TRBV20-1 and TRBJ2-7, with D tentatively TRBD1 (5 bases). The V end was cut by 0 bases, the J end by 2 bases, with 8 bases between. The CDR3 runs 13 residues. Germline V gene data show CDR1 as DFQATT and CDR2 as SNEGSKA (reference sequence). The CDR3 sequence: CSARDMTAYEQYF. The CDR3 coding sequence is TGCAGTGCTAGAGATATGACAGCCTACGAGCAGTACTTC.

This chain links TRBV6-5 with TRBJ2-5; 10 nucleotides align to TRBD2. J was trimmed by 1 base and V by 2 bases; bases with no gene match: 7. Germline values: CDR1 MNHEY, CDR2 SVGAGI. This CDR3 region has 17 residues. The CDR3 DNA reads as TGTGCCAGCAGTTACACCCTAGCGGGGGCTTCCCAAGAGACCCAGTACTTC. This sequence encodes CASSYTLAGASQETQYF.

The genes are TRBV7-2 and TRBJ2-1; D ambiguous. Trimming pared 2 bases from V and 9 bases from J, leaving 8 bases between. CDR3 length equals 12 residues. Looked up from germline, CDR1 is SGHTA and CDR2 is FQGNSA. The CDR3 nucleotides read TGTGCCAGCAGCTTACTTTGGGGTGAGCAGTTCTTC. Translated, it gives CASSLLWGEQFF.

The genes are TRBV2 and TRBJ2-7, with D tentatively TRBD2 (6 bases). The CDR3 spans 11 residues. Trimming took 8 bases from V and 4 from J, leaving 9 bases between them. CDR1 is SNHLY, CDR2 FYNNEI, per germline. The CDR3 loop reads CASGGTYEQYF. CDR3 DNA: TGTGCCAGCGGGGGGACGTACGAGCAGTACTTC.

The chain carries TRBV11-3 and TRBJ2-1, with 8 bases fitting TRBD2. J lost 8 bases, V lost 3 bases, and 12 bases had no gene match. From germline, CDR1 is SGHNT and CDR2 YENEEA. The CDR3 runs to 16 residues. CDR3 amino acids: CASSFPGTSFFDEQFF. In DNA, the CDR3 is TGTGCCAGCAGCTTCCCCGGGACTAGTTTTTTCGATGAGCAGTTCTTC.

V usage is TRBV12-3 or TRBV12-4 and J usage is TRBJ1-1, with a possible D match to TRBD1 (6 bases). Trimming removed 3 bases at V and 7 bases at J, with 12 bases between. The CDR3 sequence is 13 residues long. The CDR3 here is CASSFMGAGEAFF. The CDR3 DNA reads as TGTGCCAGCAGTTTCATGGGGGCGGGTGAAGCTTTCTTT.

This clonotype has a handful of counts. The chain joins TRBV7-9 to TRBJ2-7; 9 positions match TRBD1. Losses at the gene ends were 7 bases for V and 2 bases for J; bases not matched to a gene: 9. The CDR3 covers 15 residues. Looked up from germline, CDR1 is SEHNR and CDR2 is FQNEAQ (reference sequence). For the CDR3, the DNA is TGTGCCAGCACCCCCACCAGGACAGGGGCCTACGAGCAGTACTTC. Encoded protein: CASTPTRTGAYEQYF. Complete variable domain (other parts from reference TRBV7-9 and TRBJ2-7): DTGVSQNPRHKITKRGQNVTFRCDPISEHNRLYWYRQTLGQGPEFLTYFQNEAQLEKSRLLSDRFSAERPKGSFSTLEIQRTEQGDSAMYLCASTPTRTGAYEQYFGPGTRLTVT.

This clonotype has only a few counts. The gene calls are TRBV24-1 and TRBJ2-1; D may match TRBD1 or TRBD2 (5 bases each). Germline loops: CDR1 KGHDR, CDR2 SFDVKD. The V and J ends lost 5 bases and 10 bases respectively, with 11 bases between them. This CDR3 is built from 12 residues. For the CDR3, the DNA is TGTGCCACCAGTGGGACAAAGCGGGAGCAGTTCTTC. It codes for CATSGTKREQFF.

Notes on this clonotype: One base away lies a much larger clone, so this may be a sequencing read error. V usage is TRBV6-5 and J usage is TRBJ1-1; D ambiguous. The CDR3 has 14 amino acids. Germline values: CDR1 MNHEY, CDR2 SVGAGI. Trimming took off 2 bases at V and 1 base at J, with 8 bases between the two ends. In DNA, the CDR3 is TGTGCCAGCAGTTACGAGTCGGGGAACACTGAAGCTTTCTTT. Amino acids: CASSYESGNTEAFF.

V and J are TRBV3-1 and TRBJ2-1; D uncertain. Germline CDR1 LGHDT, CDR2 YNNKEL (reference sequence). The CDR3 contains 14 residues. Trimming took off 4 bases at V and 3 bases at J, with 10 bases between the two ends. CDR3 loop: CASSRPTDYNEQFF. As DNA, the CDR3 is TGTGCCAGCAGCCGGCCAACGGACTACAATGAGCAGTTCTTC.

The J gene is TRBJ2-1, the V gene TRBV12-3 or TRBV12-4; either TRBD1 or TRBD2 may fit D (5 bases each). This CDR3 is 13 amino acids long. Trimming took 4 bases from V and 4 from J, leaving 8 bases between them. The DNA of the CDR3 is TGTGCCAGCAGTTGGGACCAATACAATGAGCAGTTCTTC. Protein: CASSWDQYNEQFF.

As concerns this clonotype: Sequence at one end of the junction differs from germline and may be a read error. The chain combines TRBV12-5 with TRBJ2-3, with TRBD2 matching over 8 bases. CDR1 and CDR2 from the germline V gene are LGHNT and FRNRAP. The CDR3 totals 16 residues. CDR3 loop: CASGLGGGRGTDTQYF. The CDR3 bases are TGTGCTAGTGGTTTGGGCGGGGGGAGAGGCACGGATACGCAGTATTTT.

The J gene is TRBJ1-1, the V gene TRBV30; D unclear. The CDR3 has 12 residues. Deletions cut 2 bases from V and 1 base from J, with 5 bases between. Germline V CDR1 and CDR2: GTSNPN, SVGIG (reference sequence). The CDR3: CAWSSRNTEAFF. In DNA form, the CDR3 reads TGTGCCTGGAGTTCAAGGAACACTGAAGCTTTCTTT.

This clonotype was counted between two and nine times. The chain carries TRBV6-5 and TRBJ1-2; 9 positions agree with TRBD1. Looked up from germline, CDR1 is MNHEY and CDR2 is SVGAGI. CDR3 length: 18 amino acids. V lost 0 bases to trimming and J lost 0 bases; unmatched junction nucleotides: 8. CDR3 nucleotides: TGTGCCAGCAGTTACTCCGGGACAGGGCCTTCAACTAACTATGGCTACACCTTC. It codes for CASSYSGTGPSTNYGYTF.

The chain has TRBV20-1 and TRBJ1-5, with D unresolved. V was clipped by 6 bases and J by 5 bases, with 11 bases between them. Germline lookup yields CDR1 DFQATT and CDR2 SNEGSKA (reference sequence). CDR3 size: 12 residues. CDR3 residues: CSAAPPDQPQHF. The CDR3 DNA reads TGCAGTGCCGCGCCGCCAGATCAGCCCCAGCATTTT.

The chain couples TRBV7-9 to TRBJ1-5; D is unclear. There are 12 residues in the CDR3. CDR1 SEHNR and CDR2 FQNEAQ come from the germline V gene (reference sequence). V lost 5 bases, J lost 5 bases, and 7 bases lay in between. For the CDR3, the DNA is TGTGCCAGCAGCCAGACGGATCAGCCCCAGCATTTT. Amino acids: CASSQTDQPQHF.

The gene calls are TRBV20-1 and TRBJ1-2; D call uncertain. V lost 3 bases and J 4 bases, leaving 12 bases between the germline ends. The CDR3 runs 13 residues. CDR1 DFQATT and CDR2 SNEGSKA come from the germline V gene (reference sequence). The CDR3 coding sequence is TGCAGTGCTAGGTCGGAGGGCAGCTATGGCTACACCTTC. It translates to CSARSEGSYGYTF.